What follows describes a single TCR beta chain. Its antigen is currently not known. Base quality data are lacking; no much larger clone is found one base away. CDR3 length: 18 amino acids, cysteine to phenylalanine. CDR3 DNA only is kept here, 54 bases in frame from base 1. V and J are trimmed by 3 bases and 5 bases, and the gene matches miss 14 bases of the junction. CDR1 is given as SGHRS and CDR2 as YFSETQ, both from the germline V gene. The cohort comprised 550 to 700 healthy bone marrow donors. At the time of sampling, all cohort members were nominally healthy, though unrecorded immune exposures were likely present. The donor tested CMV seropositive and was one of the 289 seropositive cohort members. Each donor provided a peripheral blood sample, and peripheral blood mononuclear cells were used for TCR beta sequencing. The Qiagen DNeasy Blood Extraction Kit was used to extract genomic DNA from the blood cell samples.

This record comes from a study of cytomegalovirus exposure and HLA in healthy donors (dated by TCRdb to 2016 to 2017). For context, the study as a whole: An earlier analysis of some 600 of the donors reported about 280 Gb of sequence data and 95 million to 140 million unique TCR beta sequences obtained from 150 million to 200 million T cells. To predict cytomegalovirus infection status, the study combined high-throughput TCR immunosequencing, statistical association of individual TCRs with disease status, and machine learning. The T cell repertoires of 666 subjects were profiled by immunosequencing and related to cytomegalovirus serostatus. In a later analysis, previously published TCR beta repertoires from about 670 donors were re-analyzed and high-resolution HLA genotyping was added so that TCR occurrence patterns could be studied. A later genetic analysis took genome-wide SNP genotypes for about three fifths of the 666 donors and used that subset as a discovery cohort. Every discovery cohort repertoire had been produced on one sequencing platform. The later analysis used no new phenotypic data to find candidate immune exposures, relying instead on TCR beta sequences and their occurrence across donors. An early release that covered around 590 HLA-typed donors contained approximately 300 gigabases of sequencing data and tens of millions of unique TCR sequences. The genetic ancestry cluster associated with self-reported Caucasian donors included about four fifths of the roughly 380 genotyped donors. Typing coverage differed by locus: A, B, C, DRB1 and DQB1 were typed in about 629-640 donors, DQA1 in 500 to 550, DPA1 in 600 to 610, and DPB1 in 450 to 480. About five DR-DQ haplotypes were treated as single units for association and clustering because of strong linkage in the cohort. In an earlier analysis of around 540 of the donors, high-throughput TCR beta sequencing was used to judge whether each TCR beta V gene segment behaved as functional or pseudogenic. Both class I and class II loci were covered by HLA typing, at four-digit resolution. A separate validation cohort of roughly 130 different subjects was used in addition to the 666-subject first cohort. The study aimed to test whether cataloging public T cell receptors could reveal signatures of past pathogen exposure. Among about 400 genotyped donors of the cohort, an average of around 250,000 unique TCR beta nucleotide sequences was sequenced per donor, of which about 18% were non-productive. Donor age, sex, ethnicity and CMV serostatus were collected together with the repertoire data.

Receptors were amplified or captured by the immunoSEQ multiplex PCR assay. For the multiplex PCR, a mixture combining 60 forward primers for TCR Vbeta segments and 13 reverse primers for TCR Jbeta segments was used. The CDR3 region of rearranged TCR beta genes was amplified from genomic DNA with a multiplex PCR assay. The amplified TCR beta libraries were sequenced on the Illumina HiSeq System as 87-base-pair reads. On the authors' methods: In a later analysis, some 80 million unique TCR beta chains were counted across the roughly 670 repertoires, and roughly 11 million of these chains were shared by at least two donors. Raw reads were error-corrected and collapsed into unique sequences by a nearest-neighbor algorithm in which closely related sequences were merged to remove PCR and sequencing errors. CDR3 sequences were aligned to IMGT reference sequences to assign V, D and J gene segments. For a sequence to be retained, at least a six-nucleotide match to both a V gene segment and a J gene segment was required. A rearrangement counted as productive if the CDR3 had no stop codons and remained in frame with V and J, and every other rearrangement counted as non-productive. Following IMGT convention, CDR3 was defined as the stretch from the second conserved V-encoded cysteine to the conserved J-encoded phenylalanine. Sequences without an unambiguous match to a single V gene segment were excluded from the earlier analysis of approximately 560 of the donors. An earlier analysis of a few hundred of the donors called V segments functional above 56.7% productive rearrangements and segregating when the between-donor standard deviation exceeded 5%. A statistical classification framework was developed to diagnose cytomegalovirus status using the catalog of TCR beta chain sequences. A later analysis assigned V and J genes by comparing TCR nucleotide sequences with IMGT/GENE-DB human TR gene sequences. A later analysis assigned CDR3 sequences and most-parsimonious VDJ recombination scenarios with the TCRdist pipeline. In a later analysis, each TCR beta chain was defined by its CDR3 amino acid sequence together with its V-gene family, and reads without a unique V-gene family were excluded. In a later analysis, 450 to 600 highly shared, low-generation-probability nucleotide sequences were removed to address suspected cross-contamination and a sequencing artifact. For each public chain, a later analysis derived a clonal expansion index from normalized ranks of inferred template counts within each repertoire. Generation probabilities in a later analysis came from a VDJ recombination model fitted to out-of-frame rearrangements, and those results were checked against IGoR. In a later analysis, TCR-TCR, TCR-HLA and TCR-CMV co-occurrence was scored with hypergeometric tests, and a repertoire-size bias correction was applied to TCR pairs. False discovery rates were estimated in a later analysis by permuting HLA or CMV assignments 20 times. A later analysis grouped co-occurring TCRs with DBSCAN, adding TCRdist sequence similarity when clustering within HLA-allele-positive subsets. For co-occurrence clustering, repertoires with fewer than 30,000 or more than 120,000 public chains were excluded, along with roughly 5 repertoires with anomalous nucleotide sharing. TCRdb stores this immuneACCESS table with in-frame sequences only. Part of the clones is absent; in the studies checked, under half of the shortfall reflects unresolved V genes, and no reason is known for the rest. V, J and clone size are those of that table, while D and trimming were read from the DNA. The sample table lists around 100,000 clones, around 80% of them with a count of one. The biggest ten clones account for more than 20% of the sample.

What the research found in general, with its limitations: In a later analysis, the rate of TCR association differed among HLA loci, with DRB1 alleles having the most associated TCRs and HLA-C alleles having the fewest. When HLA alleles, especially DR and DQ, strongly co-occurred, attributing TCR associations to individual alleles was difficult. A later genetic analysis associated a missense DCLRE1C variant with V-gene and J-gene trimming of TCR beta chains, and an independent cohort replicated the association. Several of the top co-occurrence clusters appeared to be linked to parvovirus B19, influenza, CMV and Epstein-Barr virus, according to a later analysis. Most TCR sequences were observed very rarely across donors, whereas some public TCRs were present in many individuals. In an earlier analysis of some 640 of the donors, most TCR beta V segments were observed in productive rearrangements about 87% or about 30% of the time, broadly matching IMGT annotations. A later genetic analysis reported fewer N-insertions in productive TCRs among donors in an Asian-associated ancestry cluster than the roughly 650-donor mean. Immune exposure information for the cohort was limited to CMV serostatus. In vitro tests confirmed that a few of the cytomegalovirus-associated TCR beta chains recognize cytomegalovirus antigens. A further reported finding was that TCR beta sequences accurately predicted the HLA-A and HLA-B alleles for most subjects in the first cohort. A cluster of highly shared sequence variants was judged likely to be a technical artifact of the sequencing pipeline. The earlier analysis of some 560 of the donors excluded about 16 rarely observed V segments, including chromosome 9 orphons, because counts were too low. In a later analysis, HLA-associated TCR beta chains showed more clonal expansion and lower generation probabilities than non-associated chains that were equally common. Some IMGT-functional V segments, including TRBV6-2 and TRBV6-3, could not be distinguished by the 87-base-pair reads and were therefore excluded. The classifier was reported to diagnose cytomegalovirus status with high specificity and sensitivity in both the original and validation cohorts. The authors suggested that the approach could potentially be extended to other disease states and immunological phenotypes. Because HLA typing was missing for some donors at each locus, association tests included only the typed subset. Correlated functional status among segregating V segments might reflect linkage disequilibrium, but an unknown experimental factor could not be ruled out. In a later analysis, over 15,000 TCR beta sequences were associated with specific HLA alleles at a false discovery rate of 0.05. A later analysis found that most CMV-associated TCR beta chains appeared HLA-restricted, with HLA associations seemingly driven largely by CMV exposure. A total of fewer than 200 TCR beta chains were listed by the study as associated with cytomegalovirus. The presence/absence analyses assumed that sequencing depth was roughly uniform across donors, and that assumption may not be true. Only TCR beta chains were sequenced in this cohort, and the absence of alpha or paired-chain data limited detectable features.

This TCR was sampled from a man younger than 45 in good health and CMV-seropositive. Sample: PBMCs. Here the chain combines TRBV5-1 and TRBJ1-4, with TRBD1 identical over 9 junction bases. Read as DNA, the sequence is TGCGCCAGCAGCTCGTCTCCCTTCGGACAGGGGCAAAATGAAAAACTGTTTTTT. It is translated as CASSSSPFGQGQNEKLFF.